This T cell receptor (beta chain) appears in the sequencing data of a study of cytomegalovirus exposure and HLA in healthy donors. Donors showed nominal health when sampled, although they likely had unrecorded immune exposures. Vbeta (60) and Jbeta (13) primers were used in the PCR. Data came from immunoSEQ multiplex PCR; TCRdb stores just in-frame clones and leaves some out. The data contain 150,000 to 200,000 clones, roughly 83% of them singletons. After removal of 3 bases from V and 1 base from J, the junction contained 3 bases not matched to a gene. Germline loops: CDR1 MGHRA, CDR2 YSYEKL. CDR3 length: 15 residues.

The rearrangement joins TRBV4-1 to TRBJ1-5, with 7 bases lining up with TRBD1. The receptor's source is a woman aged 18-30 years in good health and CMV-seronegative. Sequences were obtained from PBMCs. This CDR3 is CASSHTGASNQPQHF. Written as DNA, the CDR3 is TGCGCCAGCAGCCACACAGGGGCCAGCAATCAGCCCCAGCATTTT.